What follows are 26 T cell receptor beta chains derived from one specimen sequenced in a study of blood T cells in healthy people across ages. Then a second PCR, running about 7 to 11 cycles, was carried out with a sample-barcoded 5' primer and a J-beta primer mix. In TCRdb, the 5' RACE reads were re-called with MiXCR into one record per CDR3 protein. Of about 1.4 million distinct CDR3 sequences listed, 59% are singletons. Sequencing was done on a sample of blood. These TCRs come from a man in his late teens or twenties in good health.

There are a few counts of this clonotype. This chain connects TRBV7-9 to TRBJ1-2; 7 positions agree with TRBD1. This CDR3 has 13 amino acids. The ends lost 1 base at V and 6 bases at J; junction bases unmatched: 2. Germline CDR1 and CDR2: SEHNR and FQNEAQ (reference sequence). CDR3 protein: CASSLEGADGYTF. The CDR3 DNA follows: TGTGCCAGCAGCTTAGAGGGGGCTGATGGCTACACCTTC.

The genes are TRBV7-2 and TRBJ2-1, with 10 positions matching TRBD2. Trimming cost V 3 bases and J 9 bases; bases outside gene matches: 8. The CDR3 has 15 residues. The V gene's germline CDR1 is SGHTA and CDR2 FQGNSA. This CDR3 reads CASSLTSGSPLEQFF. DNA for the CDR3: TGTGCCAGCAGCTTGACTAGCGGGTCCCCTCTTGAGCAGTTCTTC.

This chain connects TRBV27 to TRBJ2-5; no reliable D call. Germline V gene lookup returns CDR1 MNHEY and CDR2 SMNVEV (reference sequence). This CDR3 region has 15 residues. Trimming took 5 bases from V and 4 from J, leaving 17 bases between them. For the CDR3, the DNA is TGTGCCAGCAGTCGTTCTGACGGGCGAGGAGAGACCCAGTACTTC. This translates into CASSRSDGRGETQYF.

The chain couples TRBV7-8 to TRBJ2-7; 12 positions agree with TRBD2. This CDR3 is 16 amino acids long. Germline-derived CDR1 and CDR2 are SGHVS and FQNEAQ. V lost 5 bases, J lost 5 bases, and 10 bases stayed unmatched. CDR3 sequence: CASSAETSGSGNEQYF. The DNA for the CDR3 is TGTGCCAGCAGCGCAGAGACTAGCGGGAGTGGTAACGAGCAGTACTTC.

This chain connects TRBV12-3 or TRBV12-4 to TRBJ2-3, with D unresolved. The CDR3 is made up of 15 amino acids. Deletions cut 5 bases from V and 15 bases from J, with 27 bases between. The CDR3 nucleotides read TGTGCCAGCAGTGCGAATCCTGAAAAAGCAGATACGGAATATTTT. This codes for CASSANPEKADTEYF.

This clonotype is a singleton in its sample. The V gene is TRBV2, the J gene TRBJ2-3; D uncertain. In germline, CDR1 is SNHLY, CDR2 FYNNEI. The CDR3 covers 15 residues. V lost 6 bases, J lost 0 bases, and 13 bases lay in between. The CDR3 protein is CASSGTLPSTDTQYF. The CDR3, as DNA: TGTGCCAGCAGCGGAACTCTTCCTAGCACAGATACGCAGTATTTT. Combining the CDR3 with reference TRBV2 and TRBJ2-3 gives the whole variable domain EPEVTQTPSHQVTQMGQEVILRCVPISNHLYFYWYRQILGQKVEFLVSFYNNEISEKSEIFDDQFSVERPDGSNFTLKIRSTKLEDSAMYFCASSGTLPSTDTQYFGPGTRLTVL.

This rearrangement joins TRBV15 to TRBJ2-1; the D is unclear. CDR1 LNHNV and CDR2 YYDKDF come from the germline V gene (reference sequence). V lost 1 base to trimming and J lost 4 bases, with 11 bases between them. The CDR3 is 15 amino acids. This CDR3 is CATSRVASGYNEQFF. Here the CDR3 DNA reads TGTGCCACCAGCAGAGTGGCTAGTGGATACAATGAGCAGTTCTTC.

This clonotype was seen only a few times. The V gene is TRBV28, the J gene TRBJ1-1; 11 bases are shared with TRBD1. CDR3 length: 15 amino acids. Trimming took 6 bases from V and 3 from J; bases not matched to a gene: 6. Germline CDR1 MDHEN, CDR2 SYDVKM. For the CDR3, the DNA is TGTGCCAGCAGGGGACAGGGGGTCATACACACTGAAGCTTTCTTT. This translates into CASRGQGVIHTEAFF.

This clonotype was counted only a few times. The rearrangement joins TRBV12-3 or TRBV12-4 to TRBJ1-1; D uncertain. This CDR3 has 12 amino acids. The germline V and J ends were trimmed by 1 base and 9 bases, with 9 bases remaining between them. The CDR3 loop reads CASSLGAGKAFF. The CDR3 DNA is TGTGCCAGCAGTTTAGGGGCAGGCAAAGCTTTCTTT.

The sample holds a few counts of this clonotype. The chain has TRBV15 and TRBJ1-2; no clear D gene. CDR1 LNHNV and CDR2 YYDKDF come from the germline V gene (reference sequence). The CDR3 is 13 residues long. V lost 0 bases, J lost 5 bases, and 7 bases lay in between. In nucleotides, the CDR3 is TGTGCCACCAGCAGAGATTCGGCTTATGGCTACACCTTC. Protein sequence: CATSRDSAYGYTF.

The CDR3 loop reads CASSFVVGYTGELFF. In DNA form, the CDR3 reads TGTGCCAGCAGCTTTGTGGTAGGCTACACCGGGGAGCTGTTTTTT. The chain is built from TRBV7-9 and TRBJ2-2; D gene ambiguous. V gave up 3 bases and J gave up 3 bases, with 11 bases separating them. The CDR3 extends over 15 amino acids. CDR1 is SEHNR, CDR2 FQNEAQ, per germline (reference sequence).

The rearrangement links TRBV20-1 to TRBJ1-2, with TRBD1 as a possible D gene (6 bases). This CDR3 spans 14 amino acids. Trimming pared 4 bases from V and 4 bases from J, leaving 16 bases between. The germline CDR1 and CDR2 sequences are DFQATT and SNEGSKA (reference sequence). For the CDR3, the DNA is TGCAGTGCTATTTCAATACCCAGGGGCTATGGCTACACCTTC. The encoded protein is CSAISIPRGYGYTF.

This clonotype is a singleton in its sample. The rearrangement links TRBV14 to TRBJ1-3; D unclear. CDR1 and CDR2 from the germline V gene are SGHDN and FVKESK. V was clipped by 4 bases and J by 4 bases, with 11 bases between them. CDR3 size: 14 residues. DNA for the CDR3: TGTGCCAGCAGCCGACTCAGGAAGGGAAACACCATATATTTT. Its translation is CASSRLRKGNTIYF.

A single count supports this clonotype. The V and J genes are TRBV11-2 and TRBJ2-5; D call uncertain. CDR3 length: 15 amino acids. Germline V gene data show CDR1 as SGHAT and CDR2 as FQNNGV. Trimming cost V 0 bases and J 5 bases, with 13 bases left between them. The CDR3 nucleotides are TGTGCCAGCAGCTTAGAGTGGGAAGGGTCGGAGACCCAGTACTTC. Protein: CASSLEWEGSETQYF.

The rearrangement links TRBV7-8 to TRBJ1-1; no clear D. Germline CDR1 is SGHVS and CDR2 is FQNEAQ. The CDR3 is 14 amino acids. The V and J ends lost 1 base and 6 bases respectively, with 12 bases between them. CDR3 DNA: TGTGCCAGCAGCTTAGAGGGCCTTGGGCCTGAAGCTTTCTTT. It translates to CASSLEGLGPEAFF. Full variable domain (rest looked up from reference TRBV7-8 and TRBJ1-1): GAGVSQSPRYKVAKRGQDVALRCDPISGHVSLFWYQQALGQGPEFLTYFQNEAQLDKSGLPSDRFFAERPEGSVSTLKIQRTQQEDSAVYLCASSLEGLGPEAFFGQGTRLTVV.

On this clonotype: An end of the junction differs from the germline gene, which may be a read error. The chain combines TRBV2 with TRBJ2-2; 8 positions agree with TRBD1. Germline CDR1 and CDR2: SNHLY and FYNNEI. The CDR3 extends over 14 amino acids. As DNA, the CDR3 is TGTGCCAGCATTGAAGGACAGGGAACCGGGGAGCTGTTTTTT. This sequence encodes CASIEGQGTGELFF.

The genes are TRBV18 and TRBJ1-2; no reliable D call. V lost 3 bases to trimming and J lost 3 bases, with 8 bases between them. The germline gives CDR1 KGHSH, CDR2 LQKENI. The CDR3 is made up of 13 amino acids. The CDR3 loop is CASSPVRDYGYTF. The CDR3 DNA reads as TGTGCCAGCTCACCTGTGAGGGACTATGGCTACACCTTC. The full variable domain, its missing parts supplied by reference TRBV18 and TRBJ1-2, is NAGVMQNPRHLVRRRGQEARLRCSPMKGHSHVYWYRQLPEEGLKFMVYLQKENIIDESGMPKERFSAEFPKEGPSILRIQQVVRGDSAAYFCASSPVRDYGYTFGSGTRLTVV.

The V call is TRBV6-5, the J call TRBJ2-1; D perhaps matches TRBD2 (6 bases). Germline V gene data show CDR1 as MNHEY and CDR2 as SVGAGI. V lost 6 bases and J 6 bases, leaving 15 bases between the germline ends. The CDR3 spans 14 residues. The CDR3 here is CASSTSRVPNEQFF. DNA of the CDR3: TGTGCCAGCAGCACTAGCAGGGTTCCCAATGAGCAGTTCTTC.

This clonotype was detected a few times. This sequence joins TRBV4-1 and TRBJ2-3; TRBD1 matches at 7 bases. This CDR3 spans 16 amino acids. V lost 4 bases, J lost 2 bases, and 9 bases stayed unmatched. CDR1 and CDR2 from the germline V gene are MGHRA and YSYEKL. The CDR3 here is CASSRTGQMNTDTQYF. The CDR3 nucleotides read TGCGCCAGCAGCCGGACGGGACAGATGAACACAGATACGCAGTATTTT.

The chain carries TRBV7-9 and TRBJ2-7, with no clear D. Trimming shortened V by 2 bases and J by 3 bases, and 14 bases separated the two germline ends. Germline V gene sequence: CDR1 SEHNR, CDR2 FQNEAQ (reference sequence). There are 15 residues in the CDR3. The DNA for the CDR3 is TGTGCCAGCAGCTTAAGAACCCCCTTGGGCTACGAGCAGTACTTC. As protein: CASSLRTPLGYEQYF.

J is TRBJ2-5 and V is TRBV20-1, with 11 positions matching TRBD2. The junction had 8 bases not matched to a gene; V was cut back by 0 bases and J by 5 bases. CDR3 size: 16 residues. In germline, CDR1 is DFQATT, CDR2 SNEGSKA (reference sequence). CDR3 nucleotide sequence: TGCAGTGCTAGAGATAGTAGACTAGCGGGGCGGGAGACCCAGTACTTC. This gives the protein CSARDSRLAGRETQYF.

The V and J genes are TRBV7-2 and TRBJ2-4; 9 positions match TRBD1. The J call is in doubt because the DNA end fits TRBJ2-7 better. This CDR3 contains 14 residues. Germline values: CDR1 SGHTA, CDR2 FQGNSA. CDR3 residues: CASSFTGGGYEQYF. The DNA of the CDR3 is TGTGCCAGCAGCTTTACAGGGGGCGGATACGAGCAGTACTTC.

V usage is TRBV13 and J usage is TRBJ2-6, with TRBD1 matching over 7 bases. The CDR3 extends over 15 amino acids. From germline, CDR1 is PRHDT and CDR2 FYEKMQ (reference sequence). Unmatched junction bases numbered 5, after V lost 5 bases and J lost 4 bases. The CDR3 bases are TGTGCCAGCAGCAGACAGGGCTGGGGGGCCAACGTCCTGACTTTC. Its protein is CASSRQGWGANVLTF. Using reference TRBV13 and TRBJ2-6 for the parts outside the CDR3, the full variable domain is AAGVIQSPRHLIKEKRETATLKCYPIPRHDTVYWYQQGPGQDPQFLISFYEKMQSDKGSIPDRFSAQQFSDYHSELNMSSLELGDSALYFCASSRQGWGANVLTFGAGSRLTVL.

In this sample, this clonotype turned up a few times. The V gene is TRBV10-2, the J gene TRBJ2-1; TRBD2 aligns across 7 bases. Losses at the gene ends were 4 bases for V and 10 bases for J; bases not matched to a gene: 10. The CDR3 length is 14 residues. In germline, CDR1 is WSHSY, CDR2 SAAADI. CDR3 protein: CASSGLAPFEEQFF. The CDR3 DNA follows: TGCGCCAGCAGTGGACTAGCACCATTCGAGGAGCAGTTCTTC.

There are a few counts of this clonotype. The chain is built from TRBV5-1 and TRBJ1-2; no firm D call. The germline V gene encodes CDR1 SGHRS and CDR2 YFSETQ. Trimming removed 4 bases at V and 2 bases at J, with 27 bases between. The CDR3 has 19 amino acids. The CDR3 region has the DNA TGCGCCAGCAGCCGGACGGGGTTGGACCCAGCCGATACAAACTATGGCTACACCTTC. Protein: CASSRTGLDPADTNYGYTF.

This clonotype has a single count. J is TRBJ2-1 and V is TRBV6-5; possible D gene TRBD2, 6 bases. Matching the DNA end better, TRBJ2-7 makes the J call doubtful. CDR3 length equals 16 residues. In germline, CDR1 is MNHEY, CDR2 SVGAGI. CDR3 sequence: CASSYNAGSSYNEQYF. CDR3 nucleotides: TGTGCCAGCAGTTACAATGCGGGAAGCTCCTACAATGAGCAGTACTTC.